The present TCR beta chain was sequenced within a study of post-analysis software for immune sequencing data. On the study more broadly: Multiple sclerosis in the patients followed relapsing-remitting, secondary progressive and progressive-relapsing courses. Study-wide findings and caveats: F measure grouped same-batch samples tightly together. Versus controls, multiple sclerosis patients showed significantly lower diversity (normalized Chao1).

About this clonotype: Its matching antigen is unknown.

Carried by the TCR beta cDNA libraries were unique molecular identifiers. TCRdb re-analysed the PCR reads in MiXCR, keeping a single row per CDR3 protein. The sample has more than 450,000 distinct CDR3 sequences; around 47% are singletons. The sample comprised blood. The clonotype originates from a girl under 18 with multiple sclerosis.

CDR3 nucleotide sequence: TGCAGCGTTTCGAGGGGGCAACAGTTTGGAACTGAAGCTTTCTTT. The encoded protein is CSVSRGQQFGTEAFF. The chain links TRBV29-1 to TRBJ1-1; TRBD1 matches 7 bases. Germline V lookup: CDR1 SQVTM, CDR2 ANQGSEA. The CDR3 contains 15 residues. The ends lost 5 bases at V and 5 bases at J; junction bases unmatched: 14.